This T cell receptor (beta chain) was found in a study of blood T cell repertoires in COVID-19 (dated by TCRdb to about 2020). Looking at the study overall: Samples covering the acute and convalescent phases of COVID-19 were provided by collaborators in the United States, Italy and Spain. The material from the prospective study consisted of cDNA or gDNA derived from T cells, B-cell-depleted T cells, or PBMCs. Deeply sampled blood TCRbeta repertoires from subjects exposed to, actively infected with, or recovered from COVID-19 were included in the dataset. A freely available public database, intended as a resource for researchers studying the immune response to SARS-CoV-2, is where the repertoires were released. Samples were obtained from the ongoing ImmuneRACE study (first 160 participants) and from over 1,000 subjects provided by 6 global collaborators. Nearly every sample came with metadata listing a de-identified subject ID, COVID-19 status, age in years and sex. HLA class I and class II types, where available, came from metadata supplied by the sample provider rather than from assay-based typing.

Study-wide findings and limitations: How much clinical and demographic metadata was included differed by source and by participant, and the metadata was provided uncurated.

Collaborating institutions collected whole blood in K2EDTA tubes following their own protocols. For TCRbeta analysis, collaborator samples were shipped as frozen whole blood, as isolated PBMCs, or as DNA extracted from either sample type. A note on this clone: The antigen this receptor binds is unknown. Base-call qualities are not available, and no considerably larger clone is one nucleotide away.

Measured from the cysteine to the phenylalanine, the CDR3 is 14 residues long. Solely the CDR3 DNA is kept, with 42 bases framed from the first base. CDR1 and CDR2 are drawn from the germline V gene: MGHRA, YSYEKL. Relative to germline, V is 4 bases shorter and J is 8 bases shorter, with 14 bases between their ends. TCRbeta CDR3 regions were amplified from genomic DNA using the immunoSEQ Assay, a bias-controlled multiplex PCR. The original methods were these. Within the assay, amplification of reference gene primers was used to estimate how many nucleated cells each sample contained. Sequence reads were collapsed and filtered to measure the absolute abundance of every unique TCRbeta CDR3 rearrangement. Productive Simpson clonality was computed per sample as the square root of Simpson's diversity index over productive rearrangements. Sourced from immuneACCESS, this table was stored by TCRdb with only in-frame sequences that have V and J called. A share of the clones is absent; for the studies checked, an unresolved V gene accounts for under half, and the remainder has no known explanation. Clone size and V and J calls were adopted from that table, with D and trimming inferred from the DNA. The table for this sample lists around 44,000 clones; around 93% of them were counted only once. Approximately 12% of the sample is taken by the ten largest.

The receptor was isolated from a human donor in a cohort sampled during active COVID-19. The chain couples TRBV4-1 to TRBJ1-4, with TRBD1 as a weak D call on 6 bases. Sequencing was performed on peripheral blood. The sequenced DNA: TGCGCCAGCAGCCTCAGGGGTTTGGGGGAAAAACTGTTTTTT. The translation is CASSLRGLGEKLFF.